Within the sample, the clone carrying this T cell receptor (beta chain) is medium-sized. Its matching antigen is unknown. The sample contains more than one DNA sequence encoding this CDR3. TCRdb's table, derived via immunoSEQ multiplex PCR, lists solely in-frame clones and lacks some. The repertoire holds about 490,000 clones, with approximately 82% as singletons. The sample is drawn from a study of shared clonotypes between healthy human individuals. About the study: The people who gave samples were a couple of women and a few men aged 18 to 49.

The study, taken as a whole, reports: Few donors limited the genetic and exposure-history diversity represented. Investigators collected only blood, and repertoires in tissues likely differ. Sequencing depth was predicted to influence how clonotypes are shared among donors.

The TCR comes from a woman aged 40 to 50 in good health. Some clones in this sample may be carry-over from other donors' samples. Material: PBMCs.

CDR3 in DNA: TGTGCCAGCAGCGGACTAGGATGGGTTTCCTACGAGCAGTACTTC. This gives the protein CASSGLGWVSYEQYF. This rearrangement joins TRBV28 to TRBJ2-7; 7 nucleotides line up with TRBD2. With 6 bases clipped from V and 1 base from J, the junction kept 9 bases outside the gene matches. This CDR3 contains 15 residues. CDR1 and CDR2 from the germline V gene are MDHEN and SYDVKM.